This is a list of T cell receptor beta chains from one sample in a study of tumor and adjacent non-tumor tissue in lung cancer. MiXCR, run by TCRdb on the multiplex PCR reads, gives a single entry per CDR3 protein. The data show over 100,000 distinct CDR3 sequences, about 63% seen once. Sequenced material: distant non-tumor lung tissue. These TCRs come from a man between 60 and 75 years old with non-small cell lung cancer. CDR3s include the opening cysteine and the closing phenylalanine or tryptophan. D genes are given only for firm matches. Clone size is shown for a subset of rows, as once, few, many or a class of expanded clone.

d_call: .
j_call: TRBJ2-3
v_call: TRBV4-3
clone_size: .
cdr3_aa: CASSQGASASADTQYF
cdr3_nt: TGCGCCAGCAGCCAAGGAGCGAGCGCTAGCGCAGATACGCAGTATTTT

d_call: .
j_call: TRBJ2-3
v_call: TRBV4-3
clone_size: many
cdr3_aa: CASSRTGSVPTDTQYF
cdr3_nt: TGCGCCAGCAGCCGTACAGGCTCGGTTCCTACAGATACGCAGTATTTT

d_call: .
j_call: TRBJ2-5
v_call: TRBV19
clone_size: .
cdr3_aa: CASSIARTDRETQYF
cdr3_nt: TGTGCCAGTAGTATAGCCCGGACAGATCGGGAGACCCAGTACTTC

d_call: .
j_call: TRBJ2-2
v_call: TRBV11-1
clone_size: .
cdr3_aa: CASSLGLLNTGELFF
cdr3_nt: TGTGCCAGCAGCTTAGGGCTCTTGAACACCGGGGAGCTGTTTTTT

d_call: TRBD2
j_call: TRBJ2-5
v_call: TRBV28
clone_size: .
cdr3_aa: CAIGLAGQTQYF
cdr3_nt: TGTGCCATTGGACTAGCGGGGCAGACCCAGTACTTC

d_call: TRBD2
j_call: TRBJ2-3
v_call: TRBV20-1
clone_size: many
cdr3_aa: CSARDLLAGPTDTQYF
cdr3_nt: TGCAGTGCTAGAGATCTTCTAGCGGGACCCACAGATACGCAGTATTTT

d_call: .
j_call: TRBJ2-5
v_call: TRBV6-1
clone_size: many
cdr3_aa: CASSPGMGETQYF
cdr3_nt: TGTGCCAGCAGTCCGGGAATGGGAGAGACCCAGTACTTC

d_call: .
j_call: TRBJ2-1
v_call: TRBV6-1
clone_size: many
cdr3_aa: CASTGNIYNEQFF
cdr3_nt: TGTGCCAGCACCGGCAACATTTACAATGAGCAGTTCTTC

d_call: .
j_call: TRBJ1-3
v_call: TRBV9
clone_size: .
cdr3_aa: CASSVDPGLVGNTIYF
cdr3_nt: TGTGCCAGCAGCGTAGATCCTGGTTTGGTTGGAAACACCATATATTTT

d_call: .
j_call: TRBJ2-1
v_call: TRBV29-1
clone_size: .
cdr3_aa: CSVEGGHNTYNEQFF
cdr3_nt: TGCAGCGTTGAGGGTGGTCACAACACCTACAATGAACAGTTCTTC

d_call: TRBD2
j_call: TRBJ2-1
v_call: TRBV6-2/TRBV6-3
clone_size: .
cdr3_aa: CASRYTPLTSGRAKVNEQFF
cdr3_nt: TGTGCCAGCCGTTACACGCCCTTGACTAGTGGGAGGGCCAAGGTGAATGAGCAGTTCTTC

d_call: .
j_call: TRBJ2-2
v_call: TRBV5-4
clone_size: .
cdr3_aa: CASNSGQIRTGELLF
cdr3_nt: TGTGCCAGCAACTCTGGACAGATAAGAACCGGGGAGCTGCTTTTT

d_call: .
j_call: TRBJ2-7
v_call: TRBV11-2
clone_size: many
cdr3_aa: CASSLREGGSYEQYF
cdr3_nt: TGTGCCAGCAGCTTAAGGGAAGGGGGCTCCTACGAGCAGTACTTC

d_call: TRBD2
j_call: TRBJ2-1
v_call: TRBV6-2/TRBV6-3
clone_size: .
cdr3_aa: CASRGLAGRSYNAQFF
cdr3_nt: TGTGCCAGCAGGGGACTAGCGGGTAGGTCCTACAATGCGCAATTCTTC

d_call: .
j_call: TRBJ2-1
v_call: TRBV12-3/TRBV12-4
clone_size: .
cdr3_aa: CAGSPKGGVTYNEQFF
cdr3_nt: TGTGCCGGTAGTCCCAAGGGCGGGGTCACCTACAATGAGCAATTCTTC

d_call: TRBD2
j_call: TRBJ2-1
v_call: TRBV4-1
clone_size: many
cdr3_aa: CASSQEAGAGGRHNEQFF
cdr3_nt: TGCGCCAGCAGCCAAGAAGCGGGAGCGGGGGGACGACACAATGAGCAGTTCTTC

d_call: .
j_call: TRBJ2-1
v_call: TRBV6-2/TRBV6-3
clone_size: .
cdr3_aa: CASSSLGRLSGTYNEQFF
cdr3_nt: TGTGCCAGCAGTTCTCTGGGTCGCTTATCGGGGACCTACAATGAGCAGTTCTTC

d_call: TRBD2
j_call: TRBJ2-5
v_call: TRBV6-5
clone_size: many
cdr3_aa: CASSVTSGRFGQETQYF
cdr3_nt: TGTGCCAGCAGTGTGACTAGCGGGAGGTTCGGGCAAGAGACCCAGTACTTC

d_call: .
j_call: TRBJ1-5
v_call: TRBV12-3/TRBV12-4
clone_size: .
cdr3_aa: CASSKGGNQPQHF
cdr3_nt: TGTGCCAGTAGTAAAGGGGGCAATCAGCCCCAGCATTTT

d_call: .
j_call: TRBJ2-3
v_call: TRBV11-3
clone_size: .
cdr3_aa: CTSSLVGYTDTQYF
cdr3_nt: TGTACCAGCAGCCTAGTCGGCTACACTGATACGCAGTATTTT

d_call: .
j_call: TRBJ1-2
v_call: TRBV12-3/TRBV12-4
clone_size: .
cdr3_aa: CTSILSLHGGYTF
cdr3_nt: TGTACAAGCATCCTTAGCCTGCATGGTGGCTACACCTTC

d_call: .
j_call: TRBJ1-6
v_call: TRBV5-1
clone_size: few
cdr3_aa: CASMTGLGWNSPIHF
cdr3_nt: TGCGCCAGCATGACGGGACTAGGATGGAATTCACCAATCCACTTT

d_call: .
j_call: TRBJ2-2
v_call: TRBV5-1
clone_size: .
cdr3_aa: CASSLAQNTGELFF
cdr3_nt: TGCGCCAGCAGCTTGGCGCAGAACACCGGGGAGCTGTTTTTT

d_call: .
j_call: TRBJ2-3
v_call: TRBV12-3/TRBV12-4
clone_size: .
cdr3_aa: CSSNGGLTDTQYF
cdr3_nt: TGTTCCAGTAATGGAGGCCTCACAGATACGCAGTATTTT

d_call: .
j_call: TRBJ2-3
v_call: TRBV18
clone_size: few
cdr3_aa: CASSAASVDTQYF
cdr3_nt: TGTGCCAGCTCAGCGGCGTCGGTAGATACGCAGTATTTT

d_call: .
j_call: TRBJ2-6
v_call: TRBV12-3/TRBV12-4
clone_size: .
cdr3_aa: CASSFSGALSGTNVLSF
cdr3_nt: TGTGCCAGCAGTTTTTCCGGGGCCCTCTCTGGGACCAACGTCCTGTCTTTC

d_call: .
j_call: TRBJ2-6
v_call: TRBV5-1
clone_size: .
cdr3_aa: CASSGQDLFSGANVMTF
cdr3_nt: TGCGCCAGCAGCGGGCAGGATCTTTTCTCTGGGGCCAATGTCATGACTTTC

d_call: TRBD2
j_call: TRBJ2-7
v_call: TRBV6-2/TRBV6-3
clone_size: .
cdr3_aa: CGSSHPGLAEIYEQYF
cdr3_nt: TGTGGCAGCAGCCACCCCGGACTAGCGGAGATCTACGAGCAGTACTTC

d_call: TRBD1
j_call: TRBJ1-5
v_call: TRBV4-2
clone_size: many
cdr3_aa: CASSQDEGQGYSNQPQHF
cdr3_nt: TGTGCCAGCAGCCAAGACGAGGGACAGGGCTATAGCAATCAGCCCCAGCATTTT

d_call: TRBD2
j_call: TRBJ2-5
v_call: TRBV6-5
clone_size: .
cdr3_aa: CTSRYTGGQETQYF
cdr3_nt: TGTACCAGCCGCTATACGGGAGGGCAAGAGACCCAGTACTTC

d_call: .
j_call: TRBJ2-2
v_call: TRBV6-1
clone_size: many
cdr3_aa: CASSGRQYTGELFF
cdr3_nt: TGTGCCAGCAGTGGAAGACAGTATACCGGGGAGCTGTTTTTT

d_call: TRBD1
j_call: TRBJ1-5
v_call: TRBV28
clone_size: many
cdr3_aa: CASSARTGLNQPQHF
cdr3_nt: TGTGCCAGCAGTGCCCGGACAGGACTTAATCAGCCCCAGCATTTT

d_call: .
j_call: TRBJ1-4
v_call: TRBV11-2
clone_size: .
cdr3_aa: CANSRSGTSNEKLFF
cdr3_nt: TGTGCCAACAGCAGAAGTGGGACAAGTAATGAAAAACTGTTTTTT

d_call: .
j_call: TRBJ2-4
v_call: TRBV4-3
clone_size: .
cdr3_aa: CAISPNGGVKNIQYF
cdr3_nt: TGCGCCATCAGTCCAAACGGGGGCGTTAAAAACATTCAGTACTTC

d_call: TRBD1
j_call: TRBJ1-4
v_call: TRBV5-6
clone_size: .
cdr3_aa: CASSGRGFDEKPFF
cdr3_nt: TGTGCCAGCAGCGGCAGGGGGTTCGATGAAAAACCATTTTTT

d_call: .
j_call: TRBJ2-7
v_call: TRBV6-1
clone_size: .
cdr3_aa: CAVSVDTNYEQYF
cdr3_nt: TGTGCCGTCAGTGTTGACACGAACTACGAGCAGTACTTC